These 5 T cell receptor beta chains were all obtained from the same sample, sequenced in a study of a mutant IDH1 vaccine in newly diagnosed glioma (dated by TCRdb to the early 2020s). The intended sense of this specimen's time point label: week 5, during vaccination. Each vaccine dose, consisting of 300 ug of a 20-mer mutant IDH1 peptide in Montanide, was administered subcutaneously with topical imiquimod. Which antigens these TCRs recognize remains unknown. The library relied on the immunoSEQ multiplex PCR assay. The source is immuneACCESS, and TCRdb retained only in-frame sequences with V and J called. Part of the clones is not carried over; for the studies checked, unresolved V genes explain less than half of this, and the remainder is unexplained. The sample yields 25,000 to 35,000 clones; roughly 90% were counted once. The ten largest clones represent over 15% of the sample. Sequenced material: PBMCs, taken from a glioma patient whose treatment included an IDH1 peptide vaccine. Source of these receptors: a young man with glioma.

The CDR3 DNA reads TGTGCCAGCAGCTTGGCAAGCTACGAGCAGTACTTC. Translation gives CASSLASYEQYF. The chain employs TRBV5-6 and TRBJ2-7, with D uncertain. With 0 bases removed from V and 3 bases from J, the gap between germline ends came to 4 bases. The germline gives CDR1 SGHDT, CDR2 YYEEEE. The CDR3 runs to 12 residues.

The V call is TRBV7-2, the J call TRBJ1-2, with TRBD1 identical over 10 bases. The CDR3 is 13 amino acids. J gave up 5 bases and V 4 bases, and 1 base lay outside the gene matches. Germline loops: CDR1 SGHTA, CDR2 FQGNSA. The CDR3: CASSWTGGYGYTF. The CDR3 nucleotides read TGTGCCAGCAGCTGGACAGGGGGGTATGGCTACACCTTC.

V and J are TRBV6-1 and TRBJ2-7; D is perhaps TRBD1 (6 bases). Deletions cut 4 bases from V and 9 bases from J, with 16 bases between. Germline values: CDR1 MNHNS, CDR2 SASEGT. CDR3 length equals 13 residues. This chain's CDR3 is CASSGQQGWWQYF. The CDR3 nucleotides are TGTGCCAGCAGTGGACAGCAGGGGTGGTGGCAGTACTTC.

The genes are TRBV30 and TRBJ1-1, with 7 nucleotides matching TRBD1. Germline trimming cut 7 bases from V and 2 bases from J; bases unmatched to any gene: 4. Germline loops: CDR1 GTSNPN, CDR2 SVGIG (reference sequence). The CDR3 is 12 amino acids. The CDR3 sequence: CAYDRVNTEAFF. For the CDR3, the DNA is TGTGCCTATGACAGGGTAAACACTGAAGCTTTCTTT.

CDR3 region: CASSIGGRGRTYEQYF. For the CDR3, the DNA is TGTGCCAGTAGTATAGGGGGCAGGGGAAGGACCTACGAGCAGTACTTC. This chain joins TRBV19 and TRBJ2-7, with D tentatively TRBD1 (6 bases). Trimming took 1 base from V and 2 from J, leaving 15 bases between them. This CDR3 region has 16 residues. CDR1 and CDR2 from the germline V gene are LNHDA and SQIVND (reference sequence).